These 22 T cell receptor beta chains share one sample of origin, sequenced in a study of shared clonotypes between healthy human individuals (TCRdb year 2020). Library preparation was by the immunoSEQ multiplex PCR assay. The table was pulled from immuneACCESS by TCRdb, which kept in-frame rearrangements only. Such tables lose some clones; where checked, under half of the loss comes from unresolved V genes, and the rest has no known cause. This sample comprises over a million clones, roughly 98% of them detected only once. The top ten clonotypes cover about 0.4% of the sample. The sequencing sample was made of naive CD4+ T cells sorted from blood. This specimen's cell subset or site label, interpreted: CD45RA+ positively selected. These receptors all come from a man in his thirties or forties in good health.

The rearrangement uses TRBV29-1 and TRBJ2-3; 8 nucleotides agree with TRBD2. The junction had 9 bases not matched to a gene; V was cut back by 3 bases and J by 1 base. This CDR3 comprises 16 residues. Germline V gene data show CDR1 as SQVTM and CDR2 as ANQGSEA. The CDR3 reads CSVDKRSGRGTDTQYF. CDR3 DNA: TGCAGCGTTGATAAAAGGAGCGGGAGAGGCACAGATACGCAGTATTTT.

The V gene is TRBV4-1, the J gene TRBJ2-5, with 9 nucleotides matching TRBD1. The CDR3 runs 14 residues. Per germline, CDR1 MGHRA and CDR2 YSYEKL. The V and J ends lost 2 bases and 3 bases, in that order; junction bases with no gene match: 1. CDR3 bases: TGCGCCAGCAGCCAACGGACAGGGGAAGAGACCCAGTACTTC. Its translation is CASSQRTGEETQYF.

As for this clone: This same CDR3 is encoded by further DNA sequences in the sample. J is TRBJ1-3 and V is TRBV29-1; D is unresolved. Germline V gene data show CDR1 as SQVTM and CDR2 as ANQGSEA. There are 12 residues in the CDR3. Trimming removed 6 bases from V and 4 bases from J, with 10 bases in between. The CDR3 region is CSVQTGGNTIYF. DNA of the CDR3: TGCAGCGTACAGACTGGAGGAAACACCATATATTTT.

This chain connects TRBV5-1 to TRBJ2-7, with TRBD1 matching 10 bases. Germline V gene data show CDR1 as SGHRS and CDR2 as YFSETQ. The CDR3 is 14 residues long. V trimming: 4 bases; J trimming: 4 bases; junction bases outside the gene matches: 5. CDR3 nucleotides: TGCGCCAGCAGCGCAACGGGACAGGGGTACGAGCAGTACTTC. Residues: CASSATGQGYEQYF.

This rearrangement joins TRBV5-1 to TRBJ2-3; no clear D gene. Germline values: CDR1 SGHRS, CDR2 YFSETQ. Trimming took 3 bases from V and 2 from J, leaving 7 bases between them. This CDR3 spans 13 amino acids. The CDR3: CASSSVPTDTQYF. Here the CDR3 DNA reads TGCGCCAGCAGCTCGGTACCCACAGATACGCAGTATTTT.

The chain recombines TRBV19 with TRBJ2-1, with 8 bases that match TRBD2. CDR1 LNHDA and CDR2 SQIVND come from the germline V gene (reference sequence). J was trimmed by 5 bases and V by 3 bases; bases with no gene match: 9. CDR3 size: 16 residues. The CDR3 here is CASSIPGGLFDNEQFF. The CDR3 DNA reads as TGTGCCAGTAGTATCCCGGGAGGGCTTTTCGACAATGAGCAGTTCTTC.

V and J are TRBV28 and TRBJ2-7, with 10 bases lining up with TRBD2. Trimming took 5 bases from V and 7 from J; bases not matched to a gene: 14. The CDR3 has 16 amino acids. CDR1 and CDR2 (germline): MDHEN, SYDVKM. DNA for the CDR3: TGTGCCAGCAGTCCCCCGGTCCGGAGGACTAGCGGTGAGCAGTACTTC. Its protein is CASSPPVRRTSGEQYF.

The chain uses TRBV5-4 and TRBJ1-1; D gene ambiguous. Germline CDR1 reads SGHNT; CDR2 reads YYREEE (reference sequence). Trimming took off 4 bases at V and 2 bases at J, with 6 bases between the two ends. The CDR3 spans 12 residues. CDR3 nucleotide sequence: TGTGCCAGCAGCCTCGACAACACTGAAGCTTTCTTT. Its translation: CASSLDNTEAFF.

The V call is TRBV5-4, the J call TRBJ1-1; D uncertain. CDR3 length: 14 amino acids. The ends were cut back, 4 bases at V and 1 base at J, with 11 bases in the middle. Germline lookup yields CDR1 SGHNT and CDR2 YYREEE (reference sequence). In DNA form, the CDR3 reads TGTGCCAGCAGCGTACGGAGAAGGAACACTGAAGCTTTCTTT. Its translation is CASSVRRRNTEAFF.

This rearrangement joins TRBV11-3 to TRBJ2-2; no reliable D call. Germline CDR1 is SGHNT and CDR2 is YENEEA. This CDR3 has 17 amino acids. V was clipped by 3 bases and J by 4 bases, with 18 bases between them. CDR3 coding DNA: TGTGCCAGCAGCTTCTCAAGTTGGGCAGGTGGCACCGGGGAGCTGTTTTTT. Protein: CASSFSSWAGGTGELFF.

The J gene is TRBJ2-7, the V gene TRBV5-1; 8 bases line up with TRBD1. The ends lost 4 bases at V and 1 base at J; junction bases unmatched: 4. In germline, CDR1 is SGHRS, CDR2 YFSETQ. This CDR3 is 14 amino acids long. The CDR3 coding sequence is TGCGCCAGCAGCCAGCGGACAGGGTCCTACGAGCAGTACTTC. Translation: CASSQRTGSYEQYF.

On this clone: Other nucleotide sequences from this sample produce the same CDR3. The DNA for the CDR3 is TGTGCCAGCAGAGATAGCGGGAACACCGGGGAGCTGTTTTTT. It specifies CASRDSGNTGELFF. V is TRBV6-4 and J is TRBJ2-2; possible D gene TRBD2, 6 bases. The CDR3 runs 14 residues. The V and J ends lost 6 bases and 1 base respectively, with 9 bases between them. The germline V gene encodes CDR1 MRHNA and CDR2 SNTAGT.

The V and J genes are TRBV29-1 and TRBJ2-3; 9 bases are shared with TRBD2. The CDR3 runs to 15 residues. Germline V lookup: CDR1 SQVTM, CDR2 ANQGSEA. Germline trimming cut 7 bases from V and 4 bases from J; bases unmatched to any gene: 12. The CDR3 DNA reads TGCAGCGCCCCACCTGGCGGGAGGGCCTCAGATACGCAGTATTTT. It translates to CSAPPGGRASDTQYF.

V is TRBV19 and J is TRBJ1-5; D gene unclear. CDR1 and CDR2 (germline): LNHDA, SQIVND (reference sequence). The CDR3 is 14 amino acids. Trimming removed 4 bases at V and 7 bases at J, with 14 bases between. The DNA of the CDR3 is TGTGCCAGTAGTAACGACCTCCGAATCCAGCCCCAGCATTTT. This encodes CASSNDLRIQPQHF.

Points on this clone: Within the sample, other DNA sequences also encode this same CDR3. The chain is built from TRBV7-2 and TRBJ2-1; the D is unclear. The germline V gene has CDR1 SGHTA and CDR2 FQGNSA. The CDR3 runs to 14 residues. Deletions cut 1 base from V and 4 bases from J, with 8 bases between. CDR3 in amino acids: CASSLVAEYNEQFF. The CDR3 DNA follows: TGTGCCAGCAGCTTAGTGGCAGAATACAATGAGCAGTTCTTC. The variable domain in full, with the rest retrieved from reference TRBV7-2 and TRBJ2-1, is GAGVSQSPSNKVTEKGKDVELRCDPISGHTALYWYRQSLGQGLEFLIYFQGNSAPDKSGLPSDRFSAERTGGSVSTLTIQRTQQEDSAVYLCASSLVAEYNEQFFGPGTRLTVL.

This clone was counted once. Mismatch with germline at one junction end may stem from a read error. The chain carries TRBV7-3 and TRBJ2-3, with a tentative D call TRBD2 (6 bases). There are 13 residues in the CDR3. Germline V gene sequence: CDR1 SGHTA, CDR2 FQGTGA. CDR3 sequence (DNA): TGTGCCAACAGCTTATTGCTAGCGGATACGCAGTATTTT. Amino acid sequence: CANSLLLADTQYF.

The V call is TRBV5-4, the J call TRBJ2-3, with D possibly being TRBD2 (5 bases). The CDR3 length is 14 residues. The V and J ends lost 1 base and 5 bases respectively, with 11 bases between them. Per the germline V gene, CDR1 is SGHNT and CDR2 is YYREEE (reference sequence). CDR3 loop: CASSLTSGGDTQYF. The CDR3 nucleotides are TGTGCCAGCAGCTTGACTAGTGGAGGAGATACGCAGTATTTT.

Written as DNA, the CDR3 is TGCGCCAGCACCCCCGGGACAGGGAGAACCTACGAGCAGTACTTC. Translation: CASTPGTGRTYEQYF. The chain is built from TRBV5-1 and TRBJ2-7, with 9 nucleotides matching TRBD1. Trimming at V came to 6 bases and at J to 2 bases, leaving 9 bases not matched to a gene. The CDR3 totals 15 residues. Germline CDR1 reads SGHRS; CDR2 reads YFSETQ.

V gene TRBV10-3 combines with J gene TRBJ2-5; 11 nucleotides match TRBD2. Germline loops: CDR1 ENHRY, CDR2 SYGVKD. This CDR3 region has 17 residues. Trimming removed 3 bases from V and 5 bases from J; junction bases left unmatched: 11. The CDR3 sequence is CAISDPGLAGGAETQYF. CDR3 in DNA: TGTGCCATCAGTGATCCTGGGTTAGCGGGAGGGGCGGAGACCCAGTACTTC.

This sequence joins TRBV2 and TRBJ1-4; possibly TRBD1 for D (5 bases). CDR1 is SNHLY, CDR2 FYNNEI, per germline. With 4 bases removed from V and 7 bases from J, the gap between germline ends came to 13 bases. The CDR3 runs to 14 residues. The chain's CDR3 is CASSGVRQGEKLFF. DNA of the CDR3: TGTGCCAGCAGTGGGGTTCGGCAGGGTGAAAAACTGTTTTTT.

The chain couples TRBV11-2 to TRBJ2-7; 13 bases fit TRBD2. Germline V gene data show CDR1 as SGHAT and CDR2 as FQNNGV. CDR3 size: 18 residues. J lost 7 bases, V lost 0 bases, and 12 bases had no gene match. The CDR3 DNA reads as TGTGCCAGCAGCTTAGATCGCTCCACTAGCGGGAGGGCCGAAGAGCAGTACTTC. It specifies CASSLDRSTSGRAEEQYF.

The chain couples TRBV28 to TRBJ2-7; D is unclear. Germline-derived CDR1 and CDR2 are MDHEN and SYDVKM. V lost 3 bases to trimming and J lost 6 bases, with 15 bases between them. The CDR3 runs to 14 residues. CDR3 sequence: CASSLYRRVPEQYF. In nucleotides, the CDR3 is TGTGCCAGCAGTTTGTATAGACGAGTTCCCGAGCAGTACTTC. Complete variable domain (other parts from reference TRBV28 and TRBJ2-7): DVKVTQSSRYLVKRTGEKVFLECVQDMDHENMFWYRQDPGLGLRLIYFSYDVKMKEKGDIPEGYSVSREKKERFSLILESASTNQTSMYLCASSLYRRVPEQYFGPGTRLTVT.